These 24 T cell receptor beta chains were sequenced from one sample in a study of shared clonotypes between healthy human individuals. Some clones are missing from TCRdb's copy, which holds only in-frame ones; the method was immunoSEQ multiplex PCR. The table includes roughly 410,000 clones, about 96% detected once. Sequenced input: memory CD8+ T cells sorted from blood. Subset meaning: CD45RO+ cells pooled with CCR7-negative TemRA cells. These receptors were collected from a man aged 25-45 years in good health.

The V and J genes are TRBV5-6 and TRBJ1-4; the match to TRBD1 covers 9 bases. With V trimmed by 4 bases and J by 9 bases, 10 bases remained unmatched. CDR1 SGHDT and CDR2 YYEEEE come from the germline V gene. The CDR3 sequence is 15 residues long. DNA of the CDR3: TGTGCCAGCAGCAACTCCGGGACAGGGATGAAAAAACTGTTTTTT. Amino acids: CASSNSGTGMKKLFF.

V and J are TRBV15 and TRBJ1-3, with unresolved D. The CDR3 runs to 17 residues. Per the germline V gene, CDR1 is LNHNV and CDR2 is YYDKDF (reference sequence). V lost 0 bases, J lost 0 bases, and 12 bases lay in between. The CDR3 loop is CATSRDKLYLSGNTIYF. As DNA, the CDR3 is TGTGCCACCAGCAGAGATAAACTGTACCTCTCTGGAAACACCATATATTTT.

J is TRBJ2-1 and V is TRBV7-2; D gene uncertain. CDR3 length: 13 amino acids. V gave up 5 bases and J gave up 8 bases, with 13 bases separating them. Germline V gene lookup returns CDR1 SGHTA and CDR2 FQGNSA. CDR3 DNA sequence: TGTGCCAGCAGCCGATTCAACAGTCATGAGCAGTTCTTC. It codes for CASSRFNSHEQFF.

This chain joins TRBV29-1 and TRBJ1-1; D gene ambiguous. The CDR3 contains 12 residues. V dropped 2 bases and J dropped 0 bases, with 4 bases sitting between them. Germline values: CDR1 SQVTM, CDR2 ANQGSEA. The CDR3 region has the DNA TGCAGCGTTGAACGACTGAACACTGAAGCTTTCTTT. Translating it yields CSVERLNTEAFF.

This sequence joins TRBV28 and TRBJ2-2, with TRBD2 matching over 8 bases. This CDR3 has 18 amino acids. Trimming at V came to 6 bases and at J to 3 bases, leaving 15 bases not matched to a gene. Germline V gene data show CDR1 as MDHEN and CDR2 as SYDVKM. The CDR3 DNA is TGTGCCAGCAGCTACCTTGGCGGGAGGATTGGGCACACCGGGGAGCTGTTTTTT. Translation: CASSYLGGRIGHTGELFF.

J is TRBJ1-2 and V is TRBV19; 7 nucleotides match TRBD1. Germline CDR1 LNHDA, CDR2 SQIVND (reference sequence). V was pared by 9 bases and J by 4 bases, with 8 bases of the junction left unmatched. CDR3 length: 13 residues. CDR3 nucleotides: TGTGCCAGCAAAAGGGGACAGACCTATGGCTACACCTTC. It translates to CASKRGQTYGYTF.

V usage is TRBV7-2 and J usage is TRBJ2-2; D not certain. The CDR3 contains 14 residues. Trimming stripped 3 bases from V and 4 bases from J, with 9 bases between. The germline CDR1 and CDR2 sequences are SGHTA and FQGNSA. The CDR3 reads CASSFVRFTGELFF. As DNA, the CDR3 is TGTGCCAGCAGCTTCGTTCGATTCACCGGGGAGCTGTTTTTT.

This chain uses TRBV28 with TRBJ2-1; TRBD1 aligns across 9 bases. CDR3 size: 15 residues. The ends lost 5 bases at V and 9 bases at J; junction bases unmatched: 11. Germline V gene lookup returns CDR1 MDHEN and CDR2 SYDVKM. CDR3 sequence: CASSQPGTGRGEQFF. The CDR3 DNA reads as TGTGCCAGCAGTCAGCCCGGGACAGGGCGTGGTGAGCAGTTCTTC.

This chain links TRBV6-4 with TRBJ2-3; 7 nucleotides align to TRBD1. Losses at the gene ends were 6 bases for V and 2 bases for J; bases not matched to a gene: 8. This CDR3 has 15 amino acids. The germline CDR1 and CDR2 sequences are MRHNA and SNTAGT. The CDR3 DNA sequence: TGTGCCAGCAGCGCCACAGGGGTCCTCACAGATACGCAGTATTTT. Encoded protein: CASSATGVLTDTQYF.

The gene calls are TRBV10-1 and TRBJ2-7; the D gene could be TRBD1 or TRBD2 (5 bases each). This CDR3 contains 12 residues. Trimming pared 5 bases from V and 7 bases from J, leaving 12 bases between. Looked up from germline, CDR1 is WNHNN and CDR2 is SYGVQD (reference sequence). CDR3 bases: TGCGCCAGCAGTCGGGACCGCGGTGAGCAGTACTTC. It is translated as CASSRDRGEQYF.

The chain has TRBV5-1 and TRBJ1-4, with 9 bases lining up with TRBD1. Germline CDR1 SGHRS, CDR2 YFSETQ. V shed 0 bases, J shed 8 bases, and the junction held 8 bases outside the gene matches. The CDR3 has 16 residues. The CDR3 DNA sequence: TGCGCCAGCAGCTTGGCCGTTGGGACAGGGCAAGAAAAACTGTTTTTT. Residues: CASSLAVGTGQEKLFF.

The CDR3 reads CASSLRQLATNEKLFF. CDR3 coding DNA: TGTGCCAGCAGTTTACGACAGCTTGCAACTAATGAAAAACTGTTTTTT. This rearrangement joins TRBV28 to TRBJ1-4; D might be TRBD1 (5 bases). This CDR3 is 16 amino acids long. The V gene lost 2 bases and the J gene lost 0 bases, with 10 bases spanning the gap. The V gene's germline CDR1 is MDHEN and CDR2 SYDVKM.

The rearrangement links TRBV5-4 to TRBJ2-3; D might be TRBD2 (5 bases). This CDR3 region has 14 residues. The V end lost 0 bases, the J end lost 0 bases, and 5 bases lay between the germline ends. Germline CDR1 is SGHNT and CDR2 is YYREEE (reference sequence). CDR3 nucleotide sequence: TGTGCCAGCAGCTTGGGGACTAGCACAGATACGCAGTATTTT. It yields the protein CASSLGTSTDTQYF.

The V call is TRBV7-2, the J call TRBJ2-7; D uncertain. V was clipped by 0 bases and J by 2 bases, with 5 bases between them. The CDR3 covers 13 residues. The germline V gene encodes CDR1 SGHTA and CDR2 FQGNSA. This CDR3 is CASSLAETYEQYF. Written as DNA, the CDR3 is TGTGCCAGCAGCTTAGCGGAAACCTACGAGCAGTACTTC.

This clone was detected once. V usage is TRBV28 and J usage is TRBJ2-7; the match to TRBD1 covers 7 bases. Germline loops: CDR1 MDHEN, CDR2 SYDVKM. The CDR3 is made up of 14 amino acids. With V trimmed by 5 bases and J by 3 bases, 7 bases remained unmatched. CDR3 sequence (DNA): TGTGCCAGCAGTATACAGGGGCGCCTCTACGAGCAGTACTTC. Translation: CASSIQGRLYEQYF.

The chain combines TRBV6-1 with TRBJ1-3; D may be TRBD1 (5 bases). The CDR3 consists of 16 residues. The germline V gene encodes CDR1 MNHNS and CDR2 SASEGT. Trimming took off 0 bases at V and 0 bases at J, with 9 bases between the two ends. CDR3 region: CASSEAYRSSGNTIYF. In DNA, the CDR3 is TGTGCCAGCAGTGAAGCGTACAGGTCCTCTGGAAACACCATATATTTT.

The chain joins TRBV18 to TRBJ2-3, with TRBD2 matching 8 bases. This CDR3 contains 15 residues. The J segment lost 1 base and the V segment lost 3 bases, leaving 3 bases of the junction unmatched. Germline lookup yields CDR1 KGHSH and CDR2 LQKENI. As DNA, the CDR3 is TGTGCCAGCTCACCGACTAGCGTGGGCACAGATACGCAGTATTTT. Protein product: CASSPTSVGTDTQYF.

The chain links TRBV30 to TRBJ2-7; 10 positions agree with TRBD1. The J segment lost 0 bases and the V segment lost 0 bases, leaving 2 bases of the junction unmatched. Germline assignment: CDR1 GTSNPN and CDR2 SVGIG (reference sequence). This CDR3 contains 15 residues. Written as DNA, the CDR3 is TGTGCCTGGAGTGTGGGACAGGGGAGCTCCTACGAGCAGTACTTC. This sequence encodes CAWSVGQGSSYEQYF.

The CDR3 nucleotides are TGTGCCAGCAGTTTTTGGGGCGGGGAGCTGTTTTTT. Translated, it gives CASSFWGGELFF. The chain employs TRBV27 and TRBJ2-2, with D unclear. Germline CDR1 MNHEY, CDR2 SMNVEV (reference sequence). This CDR3 is built from 12 residues. Trimming cost V 3 bases and J 7 bases, with 6 bases left between them.

A note on this clone: Other nucleotide sequences from this sample produce the same CDR3. The V gene is TRBV18, the J gene TRBJ2-7; TRBD1 matches at 10 bases. CDR1 and CDR2 from the germline V gene are KGHSH and LQKENI. Trimming removed 3 bases from V and 2 bases from J; junction bases left unmatched: 1. The CDR3 covers 14 residues. CDR3: CASSPGQGPYEQYF. In DNA form, the CDR3 reads TGTGCCAGCTCACCGGGACAGGGGCCCTACGAGCAGTACTTC. The full variable domain, rest sourced from reference TRBV18 and TRBJ2-7, is NAGVMQNPRHLVRRRGQEARLRCSPMKGHSHVYWYRQLPEEGLKFMVYLQKENIIDESGMPKERFSAEFPKEGPSILRIQQVVRGDSAAYFCASSPGQGPYEQYFGPGTRLTVT.

CDR3: CASSSNHNRGNEQYF. The CDR3 nucleotides read TGTGCCAGCAGCTCCAACCATAACAGGGGAAATGAGCAGTACTTC. This chain joins TRBV11-2 and TRBJ2-7; TRBD1 agrees at 7 bases. This CDR3 has 15 amino acids. J gave up 7 bases and V 4 bases, and 13 bases lay outside the gene matches. Per the germline V gene, CDR1 is SGHAT and CDR2 is FQNNGV. The variable domain in full, completed from reference TRBV11-2 and TRBJ2-7, reads EAGVAQSPRYKIIEKRQSVAFWCNPISGHATLYWYQQILGQGPKLLIQFQNNGVVDDSQLPKDRFSAERLKGVDSTLKIQPAKLEDSAVYLCASSSNHNRGNEQYFGPGTRLTVT.

The V gene is TRBV28, the J gene TRBJ2-2; a weak D match, TRBD1 (5 bases). Germline CDR1 is MDHEN and CDR2 is SYDVKM. Trimming stripped 4 bases from V and 3 bases from J, with 12 bases between. The length of the CDR3 is 15 residues. The CDR3 is CASSSQGWHTGELFF. DNA of the CDR3: TGTGCCAGCAGTTCCCAGGGATGGCACACCGGGGAGCTGTTTTTT.

This rearrangement joins TRBV27 to TRBJ2-7, with 8 bases lining up with TRBD2. The germline V gene has CDR1 MNHEY and CDR2 SMNVEV (reference sequence). V was pared by 5 bases and J by 2 bases, with 2 bases of the junction left unmatched. The CDR3 loop spans 13 amino acids. The CDR3 DNA reads TGTGCCAGCAGTGACGGGAGGGCCTACGAGCAGTACTTC. Amino acid sequence: CASSDGRAYEQYF.

This chain connects TRBV6-5 to TRBJ2-7; 8 bases align to TRBD1. The germline CDR1 and CDR2 sequences are MNHEY and SVGAGI. The CDR3 has 13 amino acids. CDR3 sequence: CASSYSNQGALWV. CDR3 DNA sequence: TGTGCCAGCAGTTACTCGAACCAGGGGGCCCTCTGGGTC.